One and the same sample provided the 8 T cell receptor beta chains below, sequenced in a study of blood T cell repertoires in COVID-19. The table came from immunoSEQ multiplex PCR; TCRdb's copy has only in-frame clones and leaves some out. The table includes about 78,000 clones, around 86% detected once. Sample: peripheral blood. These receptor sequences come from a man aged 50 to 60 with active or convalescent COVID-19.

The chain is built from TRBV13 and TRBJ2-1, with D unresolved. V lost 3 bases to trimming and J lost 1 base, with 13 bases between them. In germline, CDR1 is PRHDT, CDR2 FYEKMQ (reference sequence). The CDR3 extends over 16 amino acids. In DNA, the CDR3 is TGTGCCAGCAGCTTCCTGATGGAGACGTCCTACAATGAGCAGTTCTTC. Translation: CASSFLMETSYNEQFF.

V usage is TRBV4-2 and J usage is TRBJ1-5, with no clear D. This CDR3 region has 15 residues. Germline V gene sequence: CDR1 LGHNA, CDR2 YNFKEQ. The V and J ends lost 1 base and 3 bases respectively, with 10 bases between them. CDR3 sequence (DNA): TGTGCCAGCAGCCAAGTAGAGGGCCCCAATCAGCCCCAGCATTTT. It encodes CASSQVEGPNQPQHF.

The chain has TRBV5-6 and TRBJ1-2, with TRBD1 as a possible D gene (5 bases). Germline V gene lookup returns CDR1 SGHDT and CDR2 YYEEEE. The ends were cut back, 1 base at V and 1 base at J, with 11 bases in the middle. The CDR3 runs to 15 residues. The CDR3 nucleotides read TGTGCCAGCAGCTTGATTAGGGGCGATAACTATGGCTACACCTTC. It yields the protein CASSLIRGDNYGYTF.

This chain's CDR3 is CASHSSGGKETQYF. The CDR3, as DNA: TGTGCCAGCCATTCTAGCGGGGGGAAGGAGACCCAGTACTTC. The chain employs TRBV25-1 and TRBJ2-5; 11 bases are shared with TRBD2. The V gene's germline CDR1 is MGHDK and CDR2 SYGVNS. Trimming removed 8 bases from V and 5 bases from J; junction bases left unmatched: 7. The CDR3 length is 14 residues.

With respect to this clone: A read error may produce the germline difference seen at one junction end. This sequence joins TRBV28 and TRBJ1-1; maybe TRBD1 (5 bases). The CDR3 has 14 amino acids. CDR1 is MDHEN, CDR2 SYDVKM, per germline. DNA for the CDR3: TGTGCCAGCAGTCTGGGGGGGGTTGGACGTGAATCTTTCTTT. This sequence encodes CASSLGGVGRESFF. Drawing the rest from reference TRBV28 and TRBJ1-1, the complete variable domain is DVKVTQSSRYLVKRTGEKVFLECVQDMDHENMFWYRQDPGLGLRLIYFSYDVKMKEKGDIPEGYSVSREKKERFSLILESASTNQTSMYLCASSLGGVGRESFFGQGTRLTVV.

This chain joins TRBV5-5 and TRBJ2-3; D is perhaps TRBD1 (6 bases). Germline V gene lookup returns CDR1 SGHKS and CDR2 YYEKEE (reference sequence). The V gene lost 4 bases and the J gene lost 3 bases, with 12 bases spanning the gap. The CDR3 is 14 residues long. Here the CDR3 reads CASSRYRDTDTQYF. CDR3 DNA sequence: TGTGCCAGCAGCAGATACAGGGATACAGATACGCAGTATTTT. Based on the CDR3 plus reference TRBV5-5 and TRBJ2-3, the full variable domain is DAGVTQSPTHLIKTRGQQVTLRCSPISGHKSVSWYQQVLGQGPQFIFQYYEKEERGRGNFPDRFSARQFPNYSSELNVNALLLGDSALYLCASSRYRDTDTQYFGPGTRLTVL.

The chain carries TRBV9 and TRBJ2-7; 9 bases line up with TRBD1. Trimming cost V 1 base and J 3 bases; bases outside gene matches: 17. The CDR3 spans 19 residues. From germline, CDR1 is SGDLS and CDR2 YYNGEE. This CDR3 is CASSVPILQGALLIYEQYV. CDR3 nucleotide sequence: TGTGCCAGCAGCGTACCTATCTTACAGGGGGCGCTTTTAATCTACGAGCAGTACGTC.

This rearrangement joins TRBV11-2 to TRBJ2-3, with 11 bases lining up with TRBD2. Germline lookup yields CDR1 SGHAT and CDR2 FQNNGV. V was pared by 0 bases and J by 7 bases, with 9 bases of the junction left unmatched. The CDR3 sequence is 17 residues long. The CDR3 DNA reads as TGTGCCAGCAGCTTAGAGGGTAGCGGGGGGGCCACGAATACGCAGTATTTT. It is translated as CASSLEGSGGATNTQYF.